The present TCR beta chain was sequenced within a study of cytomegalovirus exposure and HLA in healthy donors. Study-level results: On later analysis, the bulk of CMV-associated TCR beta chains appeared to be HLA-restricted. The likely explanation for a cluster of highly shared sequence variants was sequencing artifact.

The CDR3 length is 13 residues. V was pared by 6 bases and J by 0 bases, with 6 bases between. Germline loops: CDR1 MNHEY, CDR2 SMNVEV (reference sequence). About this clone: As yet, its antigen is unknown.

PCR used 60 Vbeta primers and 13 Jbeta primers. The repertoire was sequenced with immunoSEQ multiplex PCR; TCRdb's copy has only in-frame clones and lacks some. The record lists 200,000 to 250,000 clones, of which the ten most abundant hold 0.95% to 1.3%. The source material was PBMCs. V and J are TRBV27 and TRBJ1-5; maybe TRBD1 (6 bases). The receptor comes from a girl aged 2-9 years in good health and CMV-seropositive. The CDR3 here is CASRGASNQPQHF. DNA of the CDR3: TGTGCCAGCAGGGGGGCTAGCAATCAGCCCCAGCATTTT.